Each of the 20 T cell receptor beta chains below was sequenced from the same sample in a study of blood T cell repertoires in COVID-19. Here immunoSEQ multiplex PCR was the method, and the copy in TCRdb shows in-frame clones only, minus some. The sample holds 200,000 to 300,000 clones, over 80% seen once. Material: peripheral blood. The receptors here all came from a man under 40 who had recovered from COVID-19.

This clone was recorded only once. This chain connects TRBV18 to TRBJ2-5, with D unresolved. Germline-derived CDR1 and CDR2 are KGHSH and LQKENI. Trimming took 2 bases from V and 3 from J, leaving 10 bases between them. CDR3 length: 14 residues. CDR3 protein: CASSPILAEETQYF. The CDR3 region has the DNA TGTGCCAGCTCACCAATTCTGGCGGAAGAGACCCAGTACTTC. The whole variable domain, remainder taken from reference TRBV18 and TRBJ2-5, is NAGVMQNPRHLVRRRGQEARLRCSPMKGHSHVYWYRQLPEEGLKFMVYLQKENIIDESGMPKERFSAEFPKEGPSILRIQQVVRGDSAAYFCASSPILAEETQYFGPGTRLLVL.

This clone was seen once. The chain links TRBV11-1 to TRBJ2-2; D may be TRBD2 (6 bases). Germline-derived CDR1 and CDR2 are SGHAT and FQDESV (reference sequence). V lost 3 bases and J lost 5, with 13 bases in between. The CDR3 consists of 15 residues. The CDR3 loop reads CASSLAGAGTGELFF. CDR3 nucleotides: TGTGCCAGCAGCTTGGCCGGGGCGGGAACCGGGGAGCTGTTTTTT.

A remark on this clone: Other DNA sequences within the sample encode an identical CDR3. The chain joins TRBV27 to TRBJ1-1, with a possible D match to TRBD1 (6 bases). Germline values: CDR1 MNHEY, CDR2 SMNVEV (reference sequence). CDR3 length: 12 residues. The germline V and J ends were trimmed by 8 bases and 3 bases, with 10 bases remaining between them. CDR3 in amino acids: CASQGSYTEAFF. CDR3 coding DNA: TGTGCCAGCCAGGGGTCCTACACTGAAGCTTTCTTT.

The sample holds a few counts of this clone. The rearrangement links TRBV29-1 to TRBJ1-3, with D tentatively TRBD1 (6 bases). The CDR3 has 17 amino acids. Trimming shortened V by 3 bases and J by 0 bases, and 18 bases separated the two germline ends. Germline V gives CDR1 SQVTM, CDR2 ANQGSEA. The CDR3 DNA follows: TGCAGCGTTGATCAAGGCGCTGGGGGCATCTCTGGAAACACCATATATTTT. It encodes CSVDQGAGGISGNTIYF.

The rearrangement joins TRBV6-1 to TRBJ2-7, with TRBD1 matching over 9 bases. The CDR3 has 17 amino acids. V was clipped by 2 bases and J by 2 bases; unmatched bases: 10. Looked up from germline, CDR1 is MNHNS and CDR2 is SASEGT. The CDR3 reads CASSELNPGQGPYEQYV. The CDR3 DNA reads as TGTGCCAGCAGTGAATTAAACCCGGGACAGGGCCCCTACGAGCAGTACGTC.

The genes are TRBV2 and TRBJ2-5, with 8 bases aligning to TRBD2. The CDR3 totals 13 residues. V was pared by 7 bases and J by 5 bases, with 6 bases of the junction left unmatched. CDR1 SNHLY and CDR2 FYNNEI come from the germline V gene. CDR3 in amino acids: CASMRLAFETQYF. For the CDR3, the DNA is TGTGCCAGCATGCGACTAGCGTTCGAGACCCAGTACTTC.

V and J are TRBV10-3 and TRBJ1-4; a possible D gene is TRBD1 (5 bases). The germline V and J ends were trimmed by 10 bases and 12 bases, with 15 bases remaining between them. This CDR3 has 11 amino acids. Per the germline V gene, CDR1 is ENHRY and CDR2 is SYGVKD. The CDR3 here is CATGALGELFF. In DNA, the CDR3 is TGTGCCACTGGGGCCCTTGGGGAACTGTTTTTT.

The chain is built from TRBV29-1 and TRBJ1-5, with D unresolved. CDR3 length: 11 residues. Looked up from germline, CDR1 is SQVTM and CDR2 is ANQGSEA. The V and J ends lost 6 bases and 13 bases respectively, with 16 bases between them. Written as DNA, the CDR3 is TGCAGCGTCCTTACCCGACGGGAACAGCATTTT. Translating gives CSVLTRREQHF.

The rearrangement uses TRBV7-9 and TRBJ1-2; TRBD1 agrees at 7 bases. J was trimmed by 2 bases and V by 5 bases; bases with no gene match: 11. The germline V gene encodes CDR1 SEHNR and CDR2 FQNEAQ (reference sequence). The CDR3 is made up of 16 amino acids. The CDR3 is CASSPGGQGVNYGYTF. The CDR3 DNA follows: TGTGCCAGCAGCCCAGGAGGGCAGGGGGTAAACTATGGCTACACCTTC.

J is TRBJ2-3 and V is TRBV2; weak D call: TRBD2 (6 bases). V lost 7 bases, J lost 3 bases, and 17 bases lay in between. There are 15 residues in the CDR3. Germline V gene sequence: CDR1 SNHLY, CDR2 FYNNEI. CDR3 amino acids: CASKPGTVKTDTQYF. The CDR3 nucleotides read TGTGCCAGCAAGCCAGGGACTGTGAAAACAGATACGCAGTATTTT.

The V and J genes are TRBV10-3 and TRBJ2-3; D not certain. Germline CDR1 reads ENHRY; CDR2 reads SYGVKD. Trimming removed 2 bases from V and 5 bases from J, with 11 bases in between. The CDR3 is made up of 14 amino acids. The CDR3 nucleotides are TGTGCCATCAGTGAGCGCGACTCCGGAGATACGCAGTATTTT. Encoded protein: CAISERDSGDTQYF.

The chain links TRBV6-5 to TRBJ1-4; D call uncertain. The CDR3 consists of 15 residues. V was shortened by 0 bases and J by 0 bases, with 5 bases between the two germline ends. From germline, CDR1 is MNHEY and CDR2 SVGAGI. CDR3 region: CASSYSSATNEKLFF. The DNA for the CDR3 is TGTGCCAGCAGTTACTCCAGCGCAACTAATGAAAAACTGTTTTTT.

This clone was seen once. V gene TRBV6-2 or TRBV6-3 combines with J gene TRBJ2-7, with TRBD2 identical over 8 bases. After removal of 0 bases from V and 4 bases from J, the junction contained 8 bases not matched to a gene. In germline, CDR1 is MNHEY, CDR2 SVGEGT. The CDR3 contains 16 residues. CDR3 DNA: TGTGCCAGCAGTTACTCGAGTTCGGGGGGGCGTTACGAGCAGTACTTC. Translating gives CASSYSSSGGRYEQYF.

J is TRBJ1-6 and V is TRBV7-2; D is possibly TRBD1 (5 bases). This CDR3 contains 16 residues. Germline CDR1 and CDR2: SGHTA and FQGNSA. Trimming took 1 base from V and 9 from J, leaving 16 bases between them. The CDR3 spells CASSLGLRGGVSPLHF. DNA for the CDR3: TGTGCCAGCAGCTTAGGGTTGCGGGGGGGGGTTTCACCCCTCCACTTT.

The rearrangement links TRBV6-1 to TRBJ1-5; possibly TRBD1 for D (5 bases). Germline lookup yields CDR1 MNHNS and CDR2 SASEGT. With 8 bases removed from V and 7 bases from J, the gap between germline ends came to 6 bases. This CDR3 spans 10 amino acids. The DNA of the CDR3 is TGTGCCAGCGGGGGGCAGCCCCAGCATTTT. This encodes CASGGQPQHF.

On this clone: This specimen includes other DNA sequences encoding the same CDR3. The chain combines TRBV9 with TRBJ2-1; 14 nucleotides agree with TRBD2. The CDR3 extends over 17 amino acids. The V and J ends lost 4 bases and 4 bases, in that order; junction bases with no gene match: 7. In germline, CDR1 is SGDLS, CDR2 YYNGEE. CDR3 sequence reads: CASSPRLAGGPYNEQFF. The CDR3, as DNA: TGTGCCAGCAGCCCTCGACTAGCGGGGGGGCCTTACAATGAGCAGTTCTTC.

In its sample, this clone was seen a few times. The rearrangement uses TRBV7-9 and TRBJ2-7; 8 nucleotides align to TRBD1. J was trimmed by 5 bases and V by 5 bases; bases with no gene match: 2. Germline-derived CDR1 and CDR2 are SEHNR and FQNEAQ (reference sequence). The CDR3 runs to 12 residues. For the CDR3, the DNA is TGTGCCAGCAGCGAGACAGGGGACGAGCAGTACGTC. It encodes CASSETGDEQYV.

V and J are TRBV6-1 and TRBJ1-1, with TRBD1 matching 12 bases. Germline assignment: CDR1 MNHNS and CDR2 SASEGT. The CDR3 spans 14 residues. V was pared by 0 bases and J by 10 bases, with 3 bases of the junction left unmatched. CDR3 bases: TGTGCCAGCAGTGAAGCGCGGGACAGGGGGCGAGCTTTCTTT. Protein: CASSEARDRGRAFF.

This clone appeared once. CDR3 DNA sequence: TGTGCCAGCAGCTCGACAGGGAGCTATGGCTACACCTTC. It specifies CASSSTGSYGYTF. The rearrangement links TRBV9 to TRBJ1-2; 7 bases align to TRBD1. Trimming removed 4 bases from V and 4 bases from J; junction bases left unmatched: 4. CDR3 size: 13 residues. Germline lookup yields CDR1 SGDLS and CDR2 YYNGEE.

The chain couples TRBV6-4 to TRBJ2-1, with 13 bases lining up with TRBD2. Trimming at V came to 6 bases and at J to 7 bases, leaving 9 bases not matched to a gene. The CDR3 length is 16 residues. Germline V CDR1 and CDR2: MRHNA, SNTAGT. CDR3 DNA: TGTGCCAGCAGCCTACTAGCGGGGGGGCCGGGGAATGAGCAGTTCTTC. Translation gives CASSLLAGGPGNEQFF.